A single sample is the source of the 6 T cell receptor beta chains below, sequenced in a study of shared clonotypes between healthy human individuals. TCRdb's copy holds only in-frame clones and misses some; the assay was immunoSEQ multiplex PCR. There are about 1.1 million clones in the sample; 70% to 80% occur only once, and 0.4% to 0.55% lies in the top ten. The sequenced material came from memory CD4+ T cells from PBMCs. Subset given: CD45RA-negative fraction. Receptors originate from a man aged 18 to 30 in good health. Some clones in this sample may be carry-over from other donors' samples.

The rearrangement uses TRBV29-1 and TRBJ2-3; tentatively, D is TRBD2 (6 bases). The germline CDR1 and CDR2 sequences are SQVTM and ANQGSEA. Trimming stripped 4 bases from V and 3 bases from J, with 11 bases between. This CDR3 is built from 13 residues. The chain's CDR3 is CSVATGVTDTQYF. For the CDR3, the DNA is TGCAGCGTTGCAACGGGAGTAACAGATACGCAGTATTTT.

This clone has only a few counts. DNA of the CDR3: TGTGCCAGCAGTGAACGATCGGGGGTCCTCCGCGAGCAGTACTTC. As protein: CASSERSGVLREQYF. The V gene is TRBV6-1, the J gene TRBJ2-7; D perhaps matches TRBD2 (6 bases). Trimming cost V 2 bases and J 6 bases, with 17 bases left between them. There are 15 residues in the CDR3. The V gene's germline CDR1 is MNHNS and CDR2 SASEGT.

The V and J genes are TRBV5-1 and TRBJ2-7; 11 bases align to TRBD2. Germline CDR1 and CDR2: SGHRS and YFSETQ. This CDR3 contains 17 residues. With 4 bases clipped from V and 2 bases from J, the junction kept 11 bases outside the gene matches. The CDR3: CASSLLAGGQSPYEQYF. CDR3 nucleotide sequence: TGCGCCAGCAGCCTTCTAGCGGGAGGACAGTCTCCCTACGAGCAGTACTTC.

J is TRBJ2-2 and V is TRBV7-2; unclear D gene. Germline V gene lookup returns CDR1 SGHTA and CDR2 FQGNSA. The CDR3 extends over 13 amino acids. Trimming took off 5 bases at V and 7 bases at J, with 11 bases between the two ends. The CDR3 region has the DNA TGTGCCAGCAGCCCCGGGCAGGTCGGGGAGCTGTTTTTT. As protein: CASSPGQVGELFF.

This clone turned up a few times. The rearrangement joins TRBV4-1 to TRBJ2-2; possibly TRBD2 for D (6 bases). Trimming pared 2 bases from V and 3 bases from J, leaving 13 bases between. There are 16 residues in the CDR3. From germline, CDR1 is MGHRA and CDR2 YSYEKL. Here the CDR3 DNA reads TGCGCCAGCAGCCAATCGTCGGGAGTGGACACCGGGGAGCTGTTTTTT. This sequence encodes CASSQSSGVDTGELFF.

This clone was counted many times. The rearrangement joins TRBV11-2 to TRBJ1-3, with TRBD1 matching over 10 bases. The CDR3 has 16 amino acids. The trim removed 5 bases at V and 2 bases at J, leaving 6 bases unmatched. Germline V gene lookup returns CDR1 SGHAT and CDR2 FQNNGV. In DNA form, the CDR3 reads TGTGCCAGCAGCCCTAGGACAGGGGGAACTGGAAACACCATATATTTT. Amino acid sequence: CASSPRTGGTGNTIYF.